This TCR beta chain was obtained from a study of OX40 agonist ivuxolimab in advanced cancers. Study as a whole: People in dose escalation had one of these cancers: hepatocellular carcinoma, melanoma, renal cell or head and neck cancer.

Sequencing used immunoSEQ multiplex PCR; TCRdb keeps in-frame clones, though not all of them. The data hold some 76,000 clones, with 85% observed a single time. Study results and limitations: Among the nonresponders, some also had low normalized T-cell clonal expansion. Patients who responded partially at 0.1-3.0 mg/kg showed clonal expansion ranking among the lowest.

The CDR3 is made up of 15 amino acids. The junction had 5 bases not matched to a gene; V was cut back by 7 bases and J by 2 bases. CDR1 is SNHLY, CDR2 FYNNEI, per germline. In regard to this clone: Its specificity is unknown.

The chain has TRBV2 and TRBJ2-2; 9 nucleotides line up with TRBD1. Sequencing was performed on CD4+ or CD8+ T cells sorted from blood, taken in a trial of the OX40 agonist ivuxolimab. The clonotype was recovered from an adult with an advanced solid tumor such as melanoma, head and neck, liver or kidney cancer. CDR3 protein: CASMTGQGNTGELFF. The DNA of the CDR3 is TGTGCCAGCATGACGGGACAGGGCAACACCGGGGAGCTGTTTTTT. The full variable domain, completed using reference TRBV2 and TRBJ2-2, is EPEVTQTPSHQVTQMGQEVILRCVPISNHLYFYWYRQILGQKVEFLVSFYNNEISEKSEIFDDQFSVERPDGSNFTLKIRSTKLEDSAMYFCASMTGQGNTGELFFGEGSRLTVL.